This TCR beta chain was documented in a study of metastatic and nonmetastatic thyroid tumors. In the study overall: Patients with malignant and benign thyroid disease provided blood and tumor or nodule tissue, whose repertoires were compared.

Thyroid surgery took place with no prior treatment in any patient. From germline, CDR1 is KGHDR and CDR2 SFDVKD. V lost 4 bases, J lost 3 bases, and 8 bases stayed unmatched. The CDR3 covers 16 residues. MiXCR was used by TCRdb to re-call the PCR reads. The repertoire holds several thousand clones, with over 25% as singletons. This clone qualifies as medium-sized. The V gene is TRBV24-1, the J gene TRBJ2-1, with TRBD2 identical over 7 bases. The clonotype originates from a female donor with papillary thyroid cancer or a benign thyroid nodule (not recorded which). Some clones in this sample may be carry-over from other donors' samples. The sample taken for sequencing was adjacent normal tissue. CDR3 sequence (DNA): TGTGCCACCAGTGAAGTGGGAGCGGGATTCTACAATGAGCAGTTCTTC. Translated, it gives CATSEVGAGFYNEQFF.